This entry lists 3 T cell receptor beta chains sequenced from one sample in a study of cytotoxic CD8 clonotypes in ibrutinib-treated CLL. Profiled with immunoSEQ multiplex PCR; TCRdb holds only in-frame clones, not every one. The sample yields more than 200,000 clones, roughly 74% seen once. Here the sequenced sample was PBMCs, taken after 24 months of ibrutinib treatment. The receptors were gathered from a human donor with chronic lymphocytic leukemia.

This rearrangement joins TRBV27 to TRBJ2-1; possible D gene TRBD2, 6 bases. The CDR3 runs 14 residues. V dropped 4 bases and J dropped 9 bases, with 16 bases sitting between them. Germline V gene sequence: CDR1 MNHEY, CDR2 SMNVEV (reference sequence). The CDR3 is CASSWLEGEAEQFF. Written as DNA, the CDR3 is TGTGCCAGCAGTTGGCTAGAAGGGGAGGCTGAGCAGTTCTTC.

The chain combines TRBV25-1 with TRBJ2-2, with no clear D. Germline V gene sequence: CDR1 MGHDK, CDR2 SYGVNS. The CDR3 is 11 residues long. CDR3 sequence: CGSYGSGELFF. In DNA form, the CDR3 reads TGTGGGAGCTACGGTTCTGGGGAGCTGTTTTTT.

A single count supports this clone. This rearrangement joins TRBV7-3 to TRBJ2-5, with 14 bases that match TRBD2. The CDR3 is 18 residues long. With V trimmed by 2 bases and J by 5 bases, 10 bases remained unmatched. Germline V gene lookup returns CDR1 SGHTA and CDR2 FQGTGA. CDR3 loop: CASSLSGLAGGLGETQYF. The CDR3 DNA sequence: TGTGCCAGCAGCTTATCTGGACTAGCGGGAGGATTAGGGGAGACCCAGTACTTC.